Presented here are 8 T cell receptor beta chains from one specimen sequenced in a study of T cells expressing NK-cell markers. Using the 5' RACE reads, TCRdb records one entry per CDR3 protein without DNA. The sample table sets out a few hundred thousand distinct CDR3 sequences. The sequencing sample was made of blood T cells: a sorted CD56 or NKG2C T cell subset, CD4+ or CD8+ T cells, or bulk PBMC T cells (not recorded which). These receptors were taken from a man aged 18 to 69 in good health.

J is TRBJ1-1 and V is TRBV4-2; TCRdb names TRBD1, which stays unverified in the absence of DNA. This CDR3 comprises 15 residues. Germline values: CDR1 LGHNA, CDR2 YNFKEQ. The CDR3: CASSHPRGVGTEAFF.

This chain links TRBV27 with TRBJ1-2; without DNA, the TCRdb call of TRBD1 cannot be checked. Germline V gene sequence: CDR1 MNHEY, CDR2 SMNVEV (reference sequence). This CDR3 region has 14 residues. CDR3 protein: CASSSYQGTYGYTF.

V is TRBV7-8 and J is TRBJ2-2; TCRdb lists TRBD2, though no DNA is available to test this call. CDR3 size: 15 residues. In germline, CDR1 is SGHVS, CDR2 FQNEAQ. The CDR3 sequence: CASRAGGAYTGELFF.

The chain has TRBV29-1 and TRBJ1-2; without DNA, the TCRdb call of TRBD1 cannot be checked. CDR1 is SQVTM, CDR2 ANQGSEA, per germline. CDR3 length: 14 residues. This CDR3 is CSVRVQGSNYGYTF.

The V call is TRBV6-1, the J call TRBJ1-3; lacking DNA, the TRBD1 call made by TCRdb goes unchecked. The CDR3 is 16 residues long. Germline V gives CDR1 MNHNS, CDR2 SASEGT. This CDR3 reads CASTPTIGFSGNTIYF.

The genes are TRBV12-3 or TRBV12-4 and TRBJ1-1; TCRdb's D call of TRBD1 is untestable without DNA. This CDR3 spans 16 amino acids. Here the CDR3 reads CASSFKAGGLNTEAFF.

The gene calls are TRBV10-3 and TRBJ2-5; TCRdb indicates TRBD1, and absent DNA this call remains unverified. Germline loops: CDR1 ENHRY, CDR2 SYGVKD. This CDR3 region has 15 residues. The CDR3 spells CAISRQGSEQETQYF.

The J gene is TRBJ2-3, the V gene TRBV5-1; without DNA, the TCRdb call of TRBD1 cannot be checked. This CDR3 is built from 16 residues. Looked up from germline, CDR1 is SGHRS and CDR2 is YFSETQ. CDR3 sequence reads: CASILVGGVGTDTQYF.